One sample yielded the 32 T cell receptor beta chains listed below, sequenced in a study of T cells after yellow fever vaccination. Using its own MiXCR run on the 5' RACE reads, TCRdb lists one record per CDR3 protein. The table has 230,000 or so distinct CDR3 sequences, roughly 4% seen once. The sample here was PBMCs, taken 15 days after the yellow fever booster vaccination. These receptors all stem from a man aged 18 to 29 who received the YFV17D yellow fever vaccine.

This clonotype was counted many times. V usage is TRBV3-1 and J usage is TRBJ2-5; 7 bases are a match to TRBD1. The length of the CDR3 is 13 residues. Germline trimming cut 2 bases from V and 5 bases from J; bases unmatched to any gene: 2. Germline V lookup: CDR1 LGHDT, CDR2 YNNKEL (reference sequence). This CDR3 is CASSQRGPETQYF. As DNA, the CDR3 is TGTGCCAGCAGCCAAAGGGGGCCGGAGACCCAGTACTTC.

This clonotype was counted at least ten times. The gene calls are TRBV24-1 and TRBJ2-5; D is ambiguous. The CDR3 contains 13 residues. The V and J ends lost 4 bases and 2 bases respectively, with 7 bases between them. Germline V CDR1 and CDR2: KGHDR, SFDVKD. The CDR3 nucleotides read TGTGCCACCAGTGACGGCGGACAAGAGACCCAGTACTTC. It codes for CATSDGGQETQYF.

This clonotype was counted ten times or more. The chain is built from TRBV13 and TRBJ2-3, with TRBD2 matching over 7 bases. The CDR3 runs to 15 residues. The germline CDR1 and CDR2 sequences are PRHDT and FYEKMQ (reference sequence). V gave up 3 bases and J gave up 6 bases; unmatched junction bases: 9. The CDR3 reads CASSFETSFEDTQYF. CDR3 sequence (DNA): TGTGCCAGCAGCTTCGAGACTAGCTTTGAGGATACGCAGTATTTT. Supplemented by reference TRBV13 and TRBJ2-3, the full variable domain reads AAGVIQSPRHLIKEKRETATLKCYPIPRHDTVYWYQQGPGQDPQFLISFYEKMQSDKGSIPDRFSAQQFSDYHSELNMSSLELGDSALYFCASSFETSFEDTQYFGPGTRLTVL.

The sample holds a few counts of this clonotype. J is TRBJ2-7 and V is TRBV7-9; D is possibly TRBD2 (6 bases). V gave up 4 bases and J gave up 4 bases, with 17 bases separating them. Germline assignment: CDR1 SEHNR and CDR2 FQNEAQ (reference sequence). This CDR3 region has 15 residues. The CDR3 coding sequence is TGTGCCAGCAGCTCAAGCCTCCGGGAGCTATACGAGCAGTACTTC. This encodes CASSSSLRELYEQYF.

A remark on this clonotype: A clone one base away is much larger, so this may be a read error. The rearrangement joins TRBV4-3 to TRBJ2-5; a weak D match, TRBD2 (5 bases). In germline, CDR1 is LGHNA, CDR2 YSLEER. The CDR3 extends over 13 amino acids. CDR3: CTSSQDGVQTQYF. As DNA, the CDR3 is TGCACCAGCAGCCAAGACGGGGTGCAGACCCAGTACTTC.

Ten or more counts support this clonotype. The chain links TRBV5-4 to TRBJ2-7, with unresolved D. V lost 4 bases and J 2 bases, leaving 16 bases between the germline ends. CDR1 is SGHNT, CDR2 YYREEE, per germline (reference sequence). This CDR3 is built from 15 residues. This CDR3 reads CASSPGWGNPYEQYF. Written as DNA, the CDR3 is TGTGCCAGCAGCCCCGGTTGGGGAAACCCCTACGAGCAGTACTTC.

In this sample, this clonotype turned up many times. The V call is TRBV5-1, the J call TRBJ1-1; the match to TRBD1 covers 10 bases. V was clipped by 3 bases and J by 1 base; unmatched bases: 6. Germline values: CDR1 SGHRS, CDR2 YFSETQ. This CDR3 contains 16 residues. The DNA for the CDR3 is TGCGCCAGCAGCTCTACGACAGGGGGCTGGAACACTGAAGCTTTCTTT. Translated: CASSSTTGGWNTEAFF.

In its sample, this clonotype was seen many times. This sequence joins TRBV5-5 and TRBJ2-7; D could derive from TRBD1 or TRBD2 (5 bases each). V was cut by 5 bases and J by 3 bases, with 12 bases left in between. The CDR3 totals 13 residues. Germline CDR1 is SGHKS and CDR2 is YYEKEE (reference sequence). The CDR3 region has the DNA TGTGCCAGCAGGTGGGGGACGGGCTACGAGCAGTACTTC. As protein: CASRWGTGYEQYF.

Ten or more counts support this clonotype. The V and J genes are TRBV5-1 and TRBJ1-6; 9 nucleotides match TRBD1. This CDR3 is built from 14 residues. CDR1 and CDR2 (germline): SGHRS, YFSETQ. Trimming took 5 bases from V and 10 from J; bases not matched to a gene: 7. The DNA of the CDR3 is TGCGCCAGCAGACGGACAGGGGAGCGATCACCCCTCCACTTT. It codes for CASRRTGERSPLHF.

This clonotype was detected many times. The J gene is TRBJ2-1, the V gene TRBV5-1; 8 nucleotides agree with TRBD1. Germline values: CDR1 SGHRS, CDR2 YFSETQ. Losses at the gene ends were 3 bases for V and 4 bases for J; bases not matched to a gene: 6. There are 15 residues in the CDR3. The CDR3 nucleotides are TGCGCCAGCAGCTGGACAGGGTTCGGGTACAATGAGCAGTTCTTC. As protein: CASSWTGFGYNEQFF.

This clonotype was detected many times. The gene calls are TRBV20-1 and TRBJ1-5; no reliable D call. Germline CDR1 reads DFQATT; CDR2 reads SNEGSKA (reference sequence). The ends were cut back, 3 bases at V and 1 base at J, with 7 bases in the middle. The CDR3 runs to 13 residues. The CDR3 loop is CSARLWSNQPQHF. For the CDR3, the DNA is TGCAGTGCTAGGCTCTGGAGCAATCAGCCCCAGCATTTT.

This clonotype was detected ten times or more. The rearrangement links TRBV9 to TRBJ1-1; 8 bases are shared with TRBD1. Germline V gives CDR1 SGDLS, CDR2 YYNGEE. CDR3 length equals 15 residues. J lost 3 bases, V lost 2 bases, and 6 bases had no gene match. The CDR3 here is CASSVTGGWDTEAFF. CDR3 coding DNA: TGTGCCAGCAGCGTCACAGGGGGTTGGGACACTGAAGCTTTCTTT.

This clonotype appeared many times. The chain carries TRBV5-1 and TRBJ1-5; the D is unclear. Trimming took 4 bases from V and 2 from J, leaving 22 bases between them. The CDR3 spans 18 residues. Germline V gene sequence: CDR1 SGHRS, CDR2 YFSETQ. CDR3: CASSNERSQVQGNQPQHF. The CDR3 coding sequence is TGCGCCAGCAGCAACGAGAGAAGTCAGGTTCAGGGCAATCAGCCCCAGCATTTT.

This clonotype was counted at least ten times. The gene calls are TRBV4-1 and TRBJ2-5; no firm D call. The CDR3 length is 15 residues. With 4 bases removed from V and 5 bases from J, the gap between germline ends came to 17 bases. CDR1 MGHRA and CDR2 YSYEKL come from the germline V gene. CDR3 sequence reads: CASSRRIGGMETQYF. CDR3 DNA: TGCGCCAGCAGCCGCCGAATAGGCGGCATGGAGACCCAGTACTTC.

This clonotype was seen repeatedly, ten times or more. The rearrangement joins TRBV4-1 to TRBJ1-6; maybe TRBD1 (6 bases). Deletions cut 3 bases from V and 0 bases from J, with 12 bases between. The germline V gene has CDR1 MGHRA and CDR2 YSYEKL. There are 17 residues in the CDR3. This chain's CDR3 is CASSHLTGSSYNSPLHF. For the CDR3, the DNA is TGCGCCAGCAGCCACCTCACAGGGAGCTCCTATAATTCACCCCTCCACTTT.

The table lists this clonotype with many counts. This chain connects TRBV10-3 to TRBJ2-3; D may be TRBD1 (7 bases). The V end lost 2 bases, the J end lost 6 bases, and 15 bases lay between the germline ends. Germline V lookup: CDR1 ENHRY, CDR2 SYGVKD. The CDR3 contains 15 residues. The CDR3 region has the DNA TGTGCCATCAGTGAGCCTTCAGGGGGGCCCGATACGCAGTATTTT. Translated, it gives CAISEPSGGPDTQYF.

This clonotype was observed at least ten times. CDR3 sequence reads: CASSLAYKRQYF. DNA for the CDR3: TGTGCCAGCAGCTTAGCCTACAAGCGGCAGTACTTC. The V call is TRBV11-3, the J call TRBJ2-7, with D uncertain. Trimming cost V 1 base and J 9 bases, with 10 bases left between them. CDR1 and CDR2 from the germline V gene are SGHNT and YENEEA. This CDR3 contains 12 residues.

There are many counts of this clonotype. This chain connects TRBV20-1 to TRBJ2-7, with 7 nucleotides matching TRBD1. Germline V gene data show CDR1 as DFQATT and CDR2 as SNEGSKA (reference sequence). V was clipped by 1 base and J by 3 bases; unmatched bases: 6. This CDR3 has 14 residues. The DNA of the CDR3 is TGCAGTGCTAGAGTCCGGGACAGTATCTACGAGCAGTACTTC. It yields the protein CSARVRDSIYEQYF.

Ten or more counts support this clonotype. This chain uses TRBV28 with TRBJ2-1, with D possibly being TRBD1 or TRBD2 (6 bases each). Germline values: CDR1 MDHEN, CDR2 SYDVKM. Trimming removed 3 bases from V and 2 bases from J, with 11 bases in between. The CDR3 has 15 residues. For the CDR3, the DNA is TGTGCCAGCAGTTTCCCCCGGGGGCCCTACAATGAGCAGTTCTTC. This codes for CASSFPRGPYNEQFF. Drawing the rest from reference TRBV28 and TRBJ2-1, the complete variable domain is DVKVTQSSRYLVKRTGEKVFLECVQDMDHENMFWYRQDPGLGLRLIYFSYDVKMKEKGDIPEGYSVSREKKERFSLILESASTNQTSMYLCASSFPRGPYNEQFFGPGTRLTVL.

Ten or more counts support this clonotype. Here the CDR3 reads CASSPRDPGGAFF. The CDR3 coding sequence is TGTGCCAGCAGCCCCAGGGACCCAGGGGGAGCTTTCTTT. The rearrangement joins TRBV7-2 to TRBJ1-1, with 7 positions matching TRBD1. This CDR3 has 13 amino acids. Unmatched junction bases numbered 10, after V lost 5 bases and J lost 10 bases. Looked up from germline, CDR1 is SGHTA and CDR2 is FQGNSA.

The sample holds many counts of this clonotype. The gene calls are TRBV5-6 and TRBJ2-5; D is ambiguous. The CDR3 covers 15 residues. Germline V lookup: CDR1 SGHDT, CDR2 YYEEEE. V gave up 2 bases and J gave up 5 bases, with 16 bases separating them. CDR3 residues: CASSFAGPPLETQYF. The DNA of the CDR3 is TGTGCCAGCAGCTTTGCCGGGCCGCCACTGGAGACCCAGTACTTC.

This clonotype was recorded many times. The rearrangement links TRBV7-9 to TRBJ2-5; TRBD2 matches 11 bases. This CDR3 region has 17 residues. Trimming took 5 bases from V and 2 from J; bases not matched to a gene: 10. Germline assignment: CDR1 SEHNR and CDR2 FQNEAQ (reference sequence). CDR3 protein: CASSQAIAGGRQETQYF. The CDR3 region has the DNA TGTGCCAGCAGCCAGGCCATAGCGGGGGGGCGTCAAGAGACCCAGTACTTC.

This clonotype was picked up many times. The genes are TRBV7-9 and TRBJ2-1; 9 bases are shared with TRBD1. J gave up 7 bases and V 10 bases, and 5 bases lay outside the gene matches. Germline CDR1 reads SEHNR; CDR2 reads FQNEAQ (reference sequence). The CDR3 length is 12 residues. The CDR3 nucleotides are TGTGCCACCAGGACAGGGGCGAATGAGCAGTTCTTC. It encodes CATRTGANEQFF.

This clonotype appeared many times. This sequence joins TRBV5-1 and TRBJ1-1; D unclear. V was cut by 4 bases and J by 7 bases, with 8 bases left in between. The CDR3 sequence is 11 residues long. Per germline, CDR1 SGHRS and CDR2 YFSETQ. The CDR3, as DNA: TGCGCCAGCAGCGGAGGGTTTGAAGCTTTCTTT. Translated: CASSGGFEAFF.

V and J are TRBV2 and TRBJ2-7; perhaps TRBD1 as D (6 bases). Trimming took 6 bases from V and 4 from J, leaving 19 bases between them. This CDR3 region has 15 residues. Per the germline V gene, CDR1 is SNHLY and CDR2 is FYNNEI. The CDR3 is CASSDGQFVRYEQYV. The CDR3 DNA reads as TGTGCCAGCAGCGATGGACAGTTTGTGAGATACGAGCAGTACGTC.

This clonotype was seen ten or more times. The CDR3, as DNA: TGTGCCAGCAGCTTGGTTAACAACTACGAGCAGTACGTC. Its translation: CASSLVNNYEQYV. This chain uses TRBV5-6 with TRBJ2-7; unclear D gene. The CDR3 consists of 13 residues. The germline V gene has CDR1 SGHDT and CDR2 YYEEEE. With 0 bases removed from V and 3 bases from J, the gap between germline ends came to 7 bases.

This clonotype was seen repeatedly, ten times or more. This rearrangement joins TRBV6-2 or TRBV6-3 to TRBJ2-3; D unresolved. The germline gives CDR1 MNHEY, CDR2 SVGEGT. This CDR3 contains 11 residues. Trimming cost V 7 bases and J 0 bases, with 2 bases left between them. The CDR3 DNA reads as TGTGCCAGCACGAGCACAGATACGCAGTATTTT. Amino acid sequence: CASTSTDTQYF.

This clonotype occurred many times. V usage is TRBV6-1 and J usage is TRBJ1-1; TRBD1 agrees at 9 bases. Germline V gene data show CDR1 as MNHNS and CDR2 as SASEGT. The ends lost 6 bases at V and 2 bases at J; junction bases unmatched: 13. The CDR3 runs to 17 residues. CDR3 coding DNA: TGTGCCAGCAGACCATTTCCGGACAGGGGATATAACACTGAAGCTTTCTTT. It is translated as CASRPFPDRGYNTEAFF.

This clonotype was counted ten times or more. V and J are TRBV19 and TRBJ1-6; 8 bases map to TRBD1. The CDR3 is 16 residues long. V trimming: 1 base; J trimming: 11 bases; junction bases outside the gene matches: 10. CDR1 is LNHDA and CDR2 is SQIVND in the germline V gene (reference sequence). CDR3 nucleotide sequence: TGTGCCAGTAGTATAGCCCAGGACAGGGCAGGAGCACCCCTCCACTTT. It translates to CASSIAQDRAGAPLHF.

This clonotype was detected many times. V and J are TRBV5-4 and TRBJ2-3; 8 bases are shared with TRBD2. V lost 1 base, J lost 3 bases, and 7 bases stayed unmatched. CDR1 and CDR2 from the germline V gene are SGHNT and YYREEE (reference sequence). This CDR3 has 16 amino acids. CDR3 residues: CASSLSGIAGTDTQYF. The CDR3 DNA sequence: TGTGCCAGCAGCTTGAGTGGAATAGCGGGGACAGATACGCAGTATTTT.

Many counts were recorded for this clonotype. The chain is built from TRBV18 and TRBJ1-6, with 8 positions matching TRBD1. CDR1 and CDR2 (germline): KGHSH, LQKENI. This CDR3 contains 15 residues. The V segment lost 5 bases and the J segment 7 bases; nucleotides outside the gene matches: 7. The DNA for the CDR3 is TGTGCCAGCTCAGTACAGGGACAGGCCAATTCACCCCTCCACTTT. Amino acid sequence: CASSVQGQANSPLHF.

This clonotype was recorded many times. The chain links TRBV20-1 to TRBJ2-3; D is possibly TRBD2 (7 bases). Trimming pared 6 bases from V and 2 bases from J, leaving 12 bases between. This CDR3 has 13 amino acids. Per germline, CDR1 DFQATT and CDR2 SNEGSKA (reference sequence). CDR3 loop: CSAIGGPTDTQYF. CDR3 nucleotides: TGCAGTGCAATCGGGGGGCCCACAGATACGCAGTATTTT.